This T cell receptor (beta chain) came from a study of CD8 T cells in ankylosing spondylitis. Study-level results: Earlier studies detected some motif variants in reactive arthritis synovial fluid and blood. Disease-linked clones had a CD8+ phenotype and relatively low frequency in peripheral blood.

This clonotype was detected a few times. What it recognizes is unknown. After removal of 7 bases from V and 4 bases from J, the junction contained 5 bases not matched to a gene. This CDR3 comprises 14 residues. The germline V gene encodes CDR1 SNHLY and CDR2 FYNNEI. Each CDR3 protein is one row after TCRdb ran MiXCR on the 5' RACE reads. Among roughly 130,000 distinct CDR3 sequences listed, roughly 13% were seen once. This sequence joins TRBV2 and TRBJ2-7; 12 bases match TRBD1. The origin of this receptor is a female donor with ankylosing spondylitis or in good health (not recorded which). Input material: blood, either unsorted or a sorted T cell fraction (not recorded which). The CDR3 reads CASTGDRGPYEQYF. CDR3 DNA sequence: TGTGCCAGCACTGGGGACAGGGGGCCATACGAGCAGTACTTC.